A single sample gave rise to the 15 T cell receptor beta chains below, sequenced in a study of lymphopenia after photon versus proton radiotherapy. Clones were sequenced by immunoSEQ multiplex PCR, and TCRdb holds only the in-frame ones, with some missing. This table holds under 30,000 clones, roughly 90% found once. Sequenced here: peripheral blood, sampled from a patient treated with photon-based radiotherapy. All receptors derive from a woman aged 45-59 years with cholangiocarcinoma.

The genes are TRBV7-2 and TRBJ2-2, with a possible D match to TRBD1 (5 bases). Germline loops: CDR1 SGHTA, CDR2 FQGNSA. This CDR3 comprises 14 residues. V lost 4 bases and J lost 2, with 8 bases in between. This CDR3 reads CASSSQGNTGELFF. CDR3 coding DNA: TGTGCCAGCAGCTCGCAGGGAAACACCGGGGAGCTGTTTTTT.

V usage is TRBV6-5 and J usage is TRBJ2-7, with D perhaps being TRBD1 or TRBD2 (5 bases each). CDR1 MNHEY and CDR2 SVGAGI come from the germline V gene. The CDR3 consists of 16 residues. Deletions cut 2 bases from V and 1 base from J, with 15 bases between. Here the CDR3 DNA reads TGTGCCAGCAGTTACAGCATGGGACCCCCTTCCTACGAGCAGTACTTC. Translation: CASSYSMGPPSYEQYF.

The CDR3: CASSRGRAETQYF. CDR3 nucleotides: TGTGCCAGCAGCCGGGGCAGGGCAGAGACCCAGTACTTC. The rearrangement uses TRBV14 and TRBJ2-5, with TRBD1 as a possible D gene (5 bases). V was clipped by 4 bases and J by 4 bases, with 10 bases between them. The CDR3 is 13 residues long. Per germline, CDR1 SGHDN and CDR2 FVKESK.

The rearrangement joins TRBV19 to TRBJ2-7, with TRBD2 matching 8 bases. The junction had 3 bases not matched to a gene; V was cut back by 3 bases and J by 2 bases. Germline values: CDR1 LNHDA, CDR2 SQIVND (reference sequence). This CDR3 region has 14 residues. The CDR3 here is CASSIGGVAYEQYF. The CDR3 DNA reads as TGTGCCAGTAGTATCGGGGGGGTAGCCTACGAGCAGTACTTC.

The chain uses TRBV28 and TRBJ2-1; D might be TRBD2 (6 bases). CDR3 length equals 15 residues. Trimming cost V 7 bases and J 6 bases, with 19 bases left between them. CDR1 and CDR2 from the germline V gene are MDHEN and SYDVKM. The CDR3 reads CASTTGTLGSNEQFF. In DNA form, the CDR3 reads TGTGCCAGCACTACCGGGACTCTTGGGAGCAATGAGCAGTTCTTC.

This clone was seen once. The rearrangement joins TRBV4-3 to TRBJ1-4; D ambiguous. Germline V lookup: CDR1 LGHNA, CDR2 YSLEER. CDR3 length equals 15 residues. V lost 5 bases to trimming and J lost 4 bases, with 14 bases between them. The CDR3 here is CASSFRRPYNEKLFF. The DNA of the CDR3 is TGCGCCAGCAGCTTCCGACGGCCATATAATGAAAAACTGTTTTTT.

As DNA, the CDR3 is TGTGCCAGCAGCTCCGAGCCCGGGACAGAAGCTTTCTTT. This codes for CASSSEPGTEAFF. V is TRBV7-9 and J is TRBJ1-1, with a weak D call TRBD1 (6 bases). This CDR3 is built from 13 residues. Trimming took 4 bases from V and 8 from J, leaving 14 bases between them. Germline CDR1 is SEHNR and CDR2 is FQNEAQ (reference sequence).

The chain employs TRBV29-1 and TRBJ2-7; 9 positions match TRBD1. J gave up 4 bases and V 6 bases, and 13 bases lay outside the gene matches. The CDR3 totals 15 residues. Per the germline V gene, CDR1 is SQVTM and CDR2 is ANQGSEA. The CDR3 DNA sequence: TGCAGCGTGCACAGCGGACAGGGGACCCTATACGAGCAGTACTTC. Its protein product is CSVHSGQGTLYEQYF.

This clone came up a few times. The chain is built from TRBV7-8 and TRBJ1-1; 7 bases are a match to TRBD1. The CDR3 has 15 residues. V was pared by 3 bases and J by 5 bases, with 9 bases of the junction left unmatched. The germline CDR1 and CDR2 sequences are SGHVS and FQNEAQ. The CDR3 sequence is CASSFPRQGWTEAFF. Here the CDR3 DNA reads TGTGCCAGCAGCTTCCCCCGACAGGGCTGGACTGAAGCTTTCTTT.

J is TRBJ2-1 and V is TRBV9; 12 nucleotides match TRBD2. Germline V gene data show CDR1 as SGDLS and CDR2 as YYNGEE. The J segment lost 5 bases and the V segment lost 1 base, leaving 7 bases of the junction unmatched. This CDR3 region has 17 residues. As DNA, the CDR3 is TGTGCCAGCAGCGTAACCCGACTAGCGGGGGTAAACAATGAGCAGTTCTTC. This sequence encodes CASSVTRLAGVNNEQFF.

The chain couples TRBV18 to TRBJ1-1; possibly TRBD1 for D (6 bases). V shed 4 bases and J shed 8 bases, with 17 bases lying between them. Germline loops: CDR1 KGHSH, CDR2 LQKENI. The CDR3 has 14 amino acids. CDR3 in amino acids: CASSLPTGSGEAFF. CDR3 sequence (DNA): TGTGCCAGCTCACTCCCTACAGGGTCTGGAGAAGCTTTCTTT.

The count of this clone is one. CDR3 region: CASSLSPGYGYTF. The CDR3 DNA is TGTGCCAGCAGCCTATCGCCCGGGTATGGCTACACCTTC. V usage is TRBV7-9 and J usage is TRBJ1-2; D is uncertain. This CDR3 is 13 amino acids long. The V and J ends lost 5 bases and 5 bases respectively, with 12 bases between them. Germline-derived CDR1 and CDR2 are SEHNR and FQNEAQ (reference sequence).

This chain links TRBV7-9 with TRBJ2-5, with D tentatively TRBD2 (6 bases). This CDR3 is 16 amino acids long. Germline V gene lookup returns CDR1 SEHNR and CDR2 FQNEAQ (reference sequence). Trimming removed 1 base at V and 5 bases at J, with 17 bases between. CDR3 bases: TGTGCCAGCAGCTTAGGGGGTCTTGACGGGGGTGAGACCCAGTACTTC. This gives the protein CASSLGGLDGGETQYF.

The chain couples TRBV27 to TRBJ1-2; a possible D gene is TRBD1 (5 bases). This CDR3 has 14 amino acids. The ends were cut back, 5 bases at V and 3 bases at J, with 13 bases in the middle. Germline values: CDR1 MNHEY, CDR2 SMNVEV (reference sequence). CDR3 bases: TGTGCCAGCAGTCCCGCGGGGGACTACTATGGCTACACCTTC. Encoded protein: CASSPAGDYYGYTF.

The chain employs TRBV5-4 and TRBJ1-2, with unresolved D. V lost 2 bases to trimming and J lost 4 bases, with 15 bases between them. The CDR3 has 15 residues. The germline gives CDR1 SGHNT, CDR2 YYREEE (reference sequence). The CDR3 nucleotides read TGTGCCAGCAGCTTCATTTCGCAAACCAGCTATGGCTACACCTTC. Translated: CASSFISQTSYGYTF.